This T cell receptor beta chain was profiled in a study of blood T cell repertoires in COVID-19. The table came from immunoSEQ multiplex PCR; TCRdb's copy has only in-frame clones and leaves some out. The data contain about 110,000 clones, about 88% of them singletons. Per germline, CDR1 SGHAT and CDR2 FQNNGV. Trimming took 4 bases from V and 4 from J, leaving 7 bases between them. The CDR3 extends over 13 amino acids. Sequences were obtained from peripheral blood. The rearrangement links TRBV11-2 to TRBJ2-2; a possible D gene is TRBD2 (6 bases). The receptor was isolated from a woman aged 50 to 65 with acute or convalescent COVID-19. DNA for the CDR3: TGTGCCAGCAGCTGGGGGGTCACCGGGGAGCTGTTTTTT. It specifies CASSWGVTGELFF.